This TCR beta chain was identified during a study of blood T cell repertoires in COVID-19. With V trimmed by 6 bases and J by 4 bases, 8 bases remained unmatched. The CDR3 spans 14 residues. In the authors' methods: The assay estimated nucleated cells by amplifying reference gene primers. This table comes from immunoSEQ multiplex PCR, and its TCRdb copy is limited to in-frame clones, with some not included. That table gives V, J and clone size, and the DNA gave D and trimming. The data contain under 110,000 clones, about 80% of them singletons. The chain has TRBV23-1 and TRBJ2-7, with 8 positions matching TRBD1. TRBV23-1 qualifies as an ORF whose function is uncertain. This receptor was taken from a woman between 55 and 75 years old with acute or convalescent COVID-19. Sequencing was carried out using peripheral blood. CDR3 loop: CASRAGTGEYEQYF. As DNA, the CDR3 is TGCGCCAGCAGAGCCGGGACAGGTGAGTACGAGCAGTACTTC.